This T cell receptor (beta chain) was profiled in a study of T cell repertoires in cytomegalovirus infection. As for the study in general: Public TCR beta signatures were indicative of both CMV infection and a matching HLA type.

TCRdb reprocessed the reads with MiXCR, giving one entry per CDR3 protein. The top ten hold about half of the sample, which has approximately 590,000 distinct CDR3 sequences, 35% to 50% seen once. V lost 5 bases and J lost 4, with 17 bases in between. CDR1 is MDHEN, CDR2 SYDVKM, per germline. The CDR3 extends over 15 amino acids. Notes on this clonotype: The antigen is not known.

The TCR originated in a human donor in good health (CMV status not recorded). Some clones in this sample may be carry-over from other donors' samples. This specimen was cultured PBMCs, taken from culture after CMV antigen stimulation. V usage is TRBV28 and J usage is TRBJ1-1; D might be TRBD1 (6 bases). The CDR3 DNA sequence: TGTGCCAGCAGTAGAATCGGGGGCGCGTTCACTGAAGCTTTCTTT. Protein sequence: CASSRIGGAFTEAFF.